This TCR beta chain stems from a study of neoadjuvant anti-PD-1 for oral cavity cancer. Sequencing was performed with immunoSEQ multiplex PCR; in TCRdb, only in-frame clones are kept and a portion is missing. The table lists some 61,000 clones, around 83% of them singletons. As for time point: after neoadjuvant nivolumab, at surgical resection. Germline V gene data show CDR1 as SGHRS and CDR2 as YFSETQ. V dropped 2 bases and J dropped 6 bases, with 6 bases sitting between them. This CDR3 region has 11 residues. The chain employs TRBV5-1 and TRBJ2-7; D remains unclear. This clonotype was sampled from a person aged 40 to 85 with oral cavity squamous cell carcinoma. This material consisted of PBMCs, taken after nivolumab (anti-PD-1) treatment. The CDR3 DNA follows: TGCGCCAGCAGCTTAGGATTCGAGCAGTACTTC. It translates to CASSLGFEQYF.